This T cell receptor beta chain was identified during a study of T cells in Graves' hyperthyroidism and ophthalmopathy. General study findings and limits: A model of 13 V-J pairs discriminated ophthalmopathy from stable hyperthyroidism. Blood also showed most of the thyroid clonotypes that were expanded above 0.001. Ophthalmopathy, which appeared later, was predicted by the model a median 6.5 months before onset.

With 4 bases removed from V and 0 bases from J, the gap between germline ends came to 15 bases. Germline V lookup: CDR1 LGHDT, CDR2 YNNKEL (reference sequence). The CDR3 consists of 16 residues. Hyperthyroidism in the patients, aged 18 to 65, was newly diagnosed and under 2 months in duration. This clonotype was picked up many times. The antigen is not known. The TCR beta CDR3 regions underwent amplification using RNA transcripts as the source. Initially, a first-round RT-PCR of the TCR CDR3 employed the HTBI primer set. Each CDR3 protein gets one entry after TCRdb re-called the multiplex PCR reads with MiXCR. The table includes approximately 720,000 distinct CDR3 sequences, 18% detected once.

The chain has TRBV3-1 and TRBJ1-1; tentative D call: TRBD1 (6 bases). The sample was blood. This clonotype originated in a woman aged 50 to 65 with Graves' hyperthyroidism that later progressed to Graves' ophthalmopathy. CDR3 DNA: TGTGCCAGCAGCCCCGCGGGGGGGCGGATGAACACTGAAGCTTTCTTT. This codes for CASSPAGGRMNTEAFF.